This TCR beta chain came from a study of blood T cell repertoires in COVID-19. All recovered Cohort 3 donors got two negative PCRs, got clearance, or saw symptom resolution. This table comes from immunoSEQ multiplex PCR, and its TCRdb copy is limited to in-frame clones, with some not included. Altogether a few hundred thousand clones are present, approximately 86% being singletons, with the ten largest covering approximately 1.7%. The sample consisted of PBMCs or T cells enriched from blood (not recorded which). The TCR originated in a woman aged 45-65 years who had recovered from COVID-19.

CDR3: CASSVGQGTIFTDTQYF. CDR3 bases: TGTGCCAGCAGCGTTGGACAGGGAACCATATTCACAGATACGCAGTATTTT. V and J are TRBV9 and TRBJ2-3, with 8 bases fitting TRBD1. This CDR3 has 17 amino acids. The junction had 10 bases not matched to a gene; V was cut back by 2 bases and J by 2 bases. Germline-derived CDR1 and CDR2 are SGDLS and YYNGEE. Together with reference TRBV9 and TRBJ2-3, the CDR3 gives the full variable domain: DSGVTQTPKHLITATGQRVTLRCSPRSGDLSVYWYQQSLDQGLQFLIQYYNGEERAKGNILERFSAQQFPDLHSELNLSSLELGDSALYFCASSVGQGTIFTDTQYFGPGTRLTVL.